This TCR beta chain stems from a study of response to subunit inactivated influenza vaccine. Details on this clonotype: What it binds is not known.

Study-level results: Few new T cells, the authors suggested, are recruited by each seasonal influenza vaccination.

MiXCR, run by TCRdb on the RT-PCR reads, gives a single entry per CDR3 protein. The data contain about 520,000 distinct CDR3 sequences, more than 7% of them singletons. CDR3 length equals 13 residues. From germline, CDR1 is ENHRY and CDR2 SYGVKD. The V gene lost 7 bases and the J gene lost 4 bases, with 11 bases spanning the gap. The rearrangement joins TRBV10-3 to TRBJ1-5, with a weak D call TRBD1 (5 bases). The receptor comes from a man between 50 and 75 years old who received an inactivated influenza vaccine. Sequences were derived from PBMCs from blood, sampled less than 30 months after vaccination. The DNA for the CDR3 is TGTGCCATCACAGGGAACCTAAATCAGCCCCAGCATTTT. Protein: CAITGNLNQPQHF.